This TCR beta chain stems from a study of T cells in Graves' hyperthyroidism and ophthalmopathy (dated by TCRdb to about 2019). Background for the entire study: Peripheral blood samples were taken at the time of initial diagnosis, prior to any treatment. To identify TCR V-J signatures that set the groups apart, the researchers used a discovery cohort of 100 patients, made up of about 44 with Graves' ophthalmopathy and some 55 with stable Graves' hyperthyroidism. Whether ophthalmopathy could be predicted prospectively was tested in an independent validation cohort made up of roughly 20 hyperthyroidism patients plus 17 patients who later progressed to ophthalmopathy. For training and testing, the roughly 93 patients in the discovery cohort were randomly divided in a 7:3 ratio. In roughly six Graves' hyperthyroidism patients, the study also compared T-cell repertoires from thyroid tissue with T-cell repertoires from blood. Once sampling was done, hyperthyroidism patients were given methimazole at a starting dose of 30 mg daily, whereas ophthalmopathy patients were given high-dose intravenous methylprednisolone. The paper reports TCR Vbeta CDR3 sequencing of roughly 140 peripheral blood samples: some 44 ophthalmopathy, under 80 hyperthyroidism and approximately 17 progressor patients. Results and caveats for the whole study, not just this receptor: Most expanded thyroid clonotypes (frequency above 0.001) were also found in blood, which suggests that blood repertoires may mirror thyroid immune responses. No statistical method was used to fix the sample size in advance, and group allocation was not hidden from the investigators. Ophthalmopathy was separated from stable hyperthyroidism by a 13 V-J signature model, with over 85% sensitivity and just over 81% specificity obtained in cross-validation and 80%/75% obtained in testing. In validation, the model predicted progression to ophthalmopathy with over 65% sensitivity and approximately 78% specificity, a median of 6.5 months before onset.

The TCR beta CDR3 regions were amplified from RNA transcripts. The first round of RT-PCR for the TCR CDR3 was performed with the HTBI primer set and the Qiagen OneStep RT-PCR kit. Libraries were constructed in a second round of multiplex PCR, after which size selection and purification were carried out. Paired-end sequencing of the libraries was performed with 100 bp reads on an Illumina HiSeq2000. Per the source publication's procedure: SOAPnuke was used to process the raw data, removing reads that contained adapters or uncalled bases, had a mean Phred below 15, or lacked an exact match to the constant primer or identifier. High-quality paired reads were merged using COPE v1.2.5, and each unique nucleotide sequence was defined as a clonotype. MiTCR v1.1 was used to align the clonotypes against IMGT TRBV, TRBD and TRBJ reference segments. Only V-J combinations with frequency above 0.0001, covering approximately 99% of repertoires, were analysed. A TCS score was defined as the ratio between F50 (clonal expansion) and ExV (chaos), using BLOSUM62-based TCRdist between CDR3 peptides within each V-J. Welch's t-statistics and random forest reduced 500 to 650 V-J features to about 12, which were used in a naive Bayes classifier (R e1071). TCRdb reworked the public reads: Q25 trimming with fastp, MiXCR clone assembly, productive beta chains retained. Every entry covers one CDR3 protein and lists the most common genes and DNA from its rows. The V and J calls come from TCRdb's annotation, not from the publication. Across this sample there are approximately 200,000 distinct CDR3 sequences, with about 17% seen only once. The biggest ten clones account for 35% to 50% of the sample.

In its sample, this clonotype was seen many times. It has no known antigen specificity. Base qualities are not recorded, but no much larger clone differs from it by a single base. Graves' hyperthyroidism was defined as stable when no progression to ophthalmopathy occurred over 18 months of follow-up. Hyperthyroidism patients were aged 18 to 65 years and newly diagnosed, with disease duration of less than 2 months. Any patient with an uncontrolled infection, another autoimmune disease, pregnancy or lactation was excluded. Diagnoses were based on clinical symptoms, serum thyroxine and TRAb, thyroid ultrasound and orbital computed tomography. PBMCs were separated from approximately 10 ml of fresh peripheral blood using Ficoll-Paque density gradient centrifugation. Total RNA was extracted using Trizol reagent, and RNA quality was assessed on an Agilent 2100 Bioanalyzer. The CDR3 spans 14 residues, from the cysteine through the phenylalanine. Only the CDR3 portion is preserved as DNA: 42 bases, with reading frame beginning at the first base. CDR1 and CDR2 are read off the germline V gene (reference sequence) as DFQATT and SNEGSKA. V loses 0 bases of germline sequence and J loses 4 bases, and the interval between the two ends is 13 bases.

Recombination connected TRBV20-1 to TRBJ2-7, with the D gene not clear enough to name. Material: blood. The sequence derives from a man aged 40-49 years with Graves' hyperthyroidism. Here the CDR3 is given as CSARDKGLFYEQYF. The DNA is as follows: TGCAGTGCTAGAGATAAGGGTCTCTTTTACGAGCAGTACTTC.